This passage covers 15 T cell receptor beta chains from one sample sequenced in a study of blood T cell repertoires in COVID-19. The repertoire was sequenced with immunoSEQ multiplex PCR; TCRdb's copy has only in-frame clones and lacks some. The sample carries over 100,000 clones, roughly 83% recorded once. Specimen: peripheral blood. Every receptor here comes from a woman aged 70-85 years with acute or convalescent COVID-19.

Only a few counts were recorded for this clone. The chain employs TRBV6-5 and TRBJ2-1, with a weak D call TRBD2 (6 bases). The germline gives CDR1 MNHEY, CDR2 SVGAGI. Deletions cut 2 bases from V and 5 bases from J, with 13 bases between. The CDR3 is made up of 15 amino acids. CDR3 sequence reads: CASSYRPLANNEQFF. For the CDR3, the DNA is TGTGCCAGCAGTTACAGGCCCCTAGCGAACAATGAGCAGTTCTTC.

The chain has TRBV5-1 and TRBJ2-7; the match to TRBD1 covers 9 bases. The CDR3 has 14 residues. The J segment lost 5 bases and the V segment lost 5 bases, leaving 8 bases of the junction unmatched. The germline CDR1 and CDR2 sequences are SGHRS and YFSETQ. As DNA, the CDR3 is TGCGCCAGCAGACCACAGGGGGCTAGCGACGAGCAGTACTTC. It codes for CASRPQGASDEQYF.

The V gene is TRBV11-2, the J gene TRBJ2-1, with TRBD2 matching over 7 bases. J lost 9 bases, V lost 4 bases, and 9 bases had no gene match. Per germline, CDR1 SGHAT and CDR2 FQNNGV. CDR3 length equals 14 residues. Here the CDR3 DNA reads TGTGCCAGCAGCTCGGGGCGGGGGTTTAGTGAGCAGTTCTTC. It codes for CASSSGRGFSEQFF.

The genes are TRBV5-1 and TRBJ2-3; no clear D. V lost 2 bases to trimming and J lost 3 bases, with 13 bases between them. Germline V gene data show CDR1 as SGHRS and CDR2 as YFSETQ. This CDR3 is built from 15 residues. In nucleotides, the CDR3 is TGCGCCAGCAGCTTCAAGCCGGCCGGGACAGATACGCAGTATTTT. Translation: CASSFKPAGTDTQYF.

V is TRBV5-4 and J is TRBJ2-4; 8 bases match TRBD2. Per the germline V gene, CDR1 is SGHNT and CDR2 is YYREEE (reference sequence). The J segment lost 3 bases and the V segment lost 2 bases, leaving 10 bases of the junction unmatched. CDR3 length: 17 amino acids. CDR3 in amino acids: CASSFPGGGGGKNIQYF. CDR3 nucleotides: TGTGCCAGCAGCTTCCCGGGAGGGGGGGGCGGCAAAAACATTCAGTACTTC. Variable domain in full (rest from reference TRBV5-4 and TRBJ2-4): ETGVTQSPTHLIKTRGQQVTLRCSSQSGHNTVSWYQQALGQGPQFIFQYYREEENGRGNFPPRFSGLQFPNYSSELNVNALELDDSALYLCASSFPGGGGGKNIQYFGAGTRLSVL.

The chain is built from TRBV2 and TRBJ2-7; D might be TRBD2 (8 bases). Germline V gene sequence: CDR1 SNHLY, CDR2 FYNNEI. The CDR3 extends over 13 amino acids. CDR3 DNA: TGTGCGACAGGGCGGGGGGCATCGAGGGAGCAGTACTTC. Translated: CATGRGASREQYF.

The table lists this clone with a few counts. The chain couples TRBV27 to TRBJ2-5; 11 nucleotides agree with TRBD1. The length of the CDR3 is 17 residues. V was pared by 5 bases and J by 5 bases, with 13 bases of the junction left unmatched. The germline CDR1 and CDR2 sequences are MNHEY and SMNVEV (reference sequence). The CDR3 bases are TGTGCCAGCAGTCCCCGGACAGGGGGCTTAATGTGGGAGACCCAGTACTTC. As protein: CASSPRTGGLMWETQYF.

The chain is built from TRBV15 and TRBJ2-5; 10 bases match TRBD1. The CDR3 runs to 15 residues. V lost 1 base and J lost 4; bases outside the gene matches: 3. Germline assignment: CDR1 LNHNV and CDR2 YYDKDF (reference sequence). Written as DNA, the CDR3 is TGTGCCACCAGCAGAGGACAGGGGGCCGGAGAGACCCAGTACTTC. Its translation is CATSRGQGAGETQYF.

The V and J genes are TRBV6-5 and TRBJ1-3; no clear D. Germline CDR1 reads MNHEY; CDR2 reads SVGAGI. The CDR3 covers 13 residues. Trimming left V 4 bases short and J 9 bases short, with 13 bases between. Here the CDR3 reads CASSSILGSTIYF. The CDR3 DNA follows: TGTGCCAGCAGTTCGATCCTGGGGAGCACCATATATTTT.

The chain employs TRBV3-1 (or the pseudogene TRBV3-2) and TRBJ2-5, with 7 bases matching TRBD1. The CDR3 totals 16 residues. CDR1 and CDR2 from the germline V gene are LGHDT and YNNKEL (reference sequence). With V trimmed by 3 bases and J by 1 base, 8 bases remained unmatched. CDR3 in amino acids: CASSQEPGTAQETQYF. DNA for the CDR3: TGTGCCAGCAGCCAGGAGCCCGGGACAGCCCAAGAGACCCAGTACTTC.

This rearrangement joins TRBV28 to TRBJ2-5; maybe TRBD2 (6 bases). V gave up 6 bases and J gave up 4 bases, with 18 bases separating them. Germline V lookup: CDR1 MDHEN, CDR2 SYDVKM. The CDR3 covers 15 residues. The CDR3 region has the DNA TGTGCCAGCAGACCTCCGGGACTTACTATAGAGACCCAGTACTTC. Residues: CASRPPGLTIETQYF.

The chain couples TRBV10-2 to TRBJ2-7, with 8 bases lining up with TRBD1. The CDR3 is 13 residues long. V lost 5 bases and J lost 2; bases outside the gene matches: 2. Germline V gene data show CDR1 as WSHSY and CDR2 as SAAADI. This chain's CDR3 is CASSQTGAYEQYF. As DNA, the CDR3 is TGCGCCAGCAGTCAGACAGGGGCCTACGAGCAGTACTTC.

This chain's CDR3 is CASSVLAGKETQYF. The DNA for the CDR3 is TGTGCCAGCAGCGTACTAGCGGGAAAAGAGACCCAGTACTTC. The chain has TRBV9 and TRBJ2-5, with TRBD2 matching over 9 bases. V shed 1 base and J 3 bases; nucleotides not matched to a gene: 1. Germline CDR1 SGDLS, CDR2 YYNGEE. This CDR3 is built from 14 residues.

The chain couples TRBV5-8 to TRBJ1-1; D is perhaps TRBD1 (5 bases). V was cut by 1 base and J by 5 bases, with 12 bases left in between. Per the germline V gene, CDR1 is SGHTS and CDR2 is YDEGEE. The CDR3 runs 14 residues. The CDR3: CASSLRRGRTEAFF. Written as DNA, the CDR3 is TGTGCCAGCAGCTTGAGGAGGGGACGGACTGAAGCTTTCTTT.

The chain has TRBV11-1 and TRBJ1-2; TRBD1 aligns across 10 bases. CDR3 length equals 14 residues. V lost 4 bases, J lost 8 bases, and 7 bases stayed unmatched. Germline CDR1 is SGHAT and CDR2 is FQDESV (reference sequence). CDR3 amino acids: CASSSTGQGRGYTF. The DNA for the CDR3 is TGTGCCAGCAGCTCCACGGGACAGGGGCGAGGCTACACCTTC.